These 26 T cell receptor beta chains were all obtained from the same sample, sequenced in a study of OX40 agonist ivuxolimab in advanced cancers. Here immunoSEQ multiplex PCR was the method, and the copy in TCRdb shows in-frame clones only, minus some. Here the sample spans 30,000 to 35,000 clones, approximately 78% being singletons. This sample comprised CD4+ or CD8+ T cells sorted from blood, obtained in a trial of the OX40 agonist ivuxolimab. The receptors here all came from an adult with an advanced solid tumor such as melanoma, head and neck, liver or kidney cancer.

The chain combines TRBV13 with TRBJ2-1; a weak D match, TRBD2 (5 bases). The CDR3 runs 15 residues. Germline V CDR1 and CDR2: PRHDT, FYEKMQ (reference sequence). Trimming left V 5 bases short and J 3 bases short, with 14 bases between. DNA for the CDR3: TGTGCCAGCAGCCCCCCCCACGGGATCTACAATGAGCAGTTCTTC. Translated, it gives CASSPPHGIYNEQFF.

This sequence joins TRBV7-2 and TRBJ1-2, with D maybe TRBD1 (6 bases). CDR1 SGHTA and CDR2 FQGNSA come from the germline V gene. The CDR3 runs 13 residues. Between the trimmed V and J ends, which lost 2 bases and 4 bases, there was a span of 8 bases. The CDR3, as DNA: TGTGCCAGCAGCTTATCGGACAGCTATGGCTACACCTTC. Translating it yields CASSLSDSYGYTF.

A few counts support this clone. In DNA form, the CDR3 reads TGCAGCGTTGACCCGGGACAGGGGGTGAGGGAGACCCAGTACTTC. Translation: CSVDPGQGVRETQYF. The chain is built from TRBV29-1 and TRBJ2-5; TRBD1 aligns across 11 bases. Germline V CDR1 and CDR2: SQVTM, ANQGSEA. Trimming at V came to 3 bases and at J to 5 bases, leaving 8 bases not matched to a gene. The CDR3 length is 15 residues.

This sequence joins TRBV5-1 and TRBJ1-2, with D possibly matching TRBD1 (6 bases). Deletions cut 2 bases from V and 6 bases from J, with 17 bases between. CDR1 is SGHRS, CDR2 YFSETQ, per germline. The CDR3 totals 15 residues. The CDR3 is CASSFLPQGSDGYTF. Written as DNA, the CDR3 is TGCGCCAGCAGCTTTTTACCACAGGGTTCTGATGGCTACACCTTC.

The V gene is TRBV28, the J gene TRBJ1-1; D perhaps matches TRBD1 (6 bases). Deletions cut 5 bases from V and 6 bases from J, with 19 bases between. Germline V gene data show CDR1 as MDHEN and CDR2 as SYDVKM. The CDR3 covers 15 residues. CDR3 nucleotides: TGTGCCAGCAGTCCCGGGGGGCTTGGGGGCGCTGAAGCTTTCTTT. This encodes CASSPGGLGGAEAFF.

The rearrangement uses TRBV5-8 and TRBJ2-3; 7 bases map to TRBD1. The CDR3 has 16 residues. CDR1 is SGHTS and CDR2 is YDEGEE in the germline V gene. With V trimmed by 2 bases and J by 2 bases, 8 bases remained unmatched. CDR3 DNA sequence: TGTGCCAGCAGCTTTTTAACAGGGGCGCTCACAGATACGCAGTATTTT. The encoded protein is CASSFLTGALTDTQYF.

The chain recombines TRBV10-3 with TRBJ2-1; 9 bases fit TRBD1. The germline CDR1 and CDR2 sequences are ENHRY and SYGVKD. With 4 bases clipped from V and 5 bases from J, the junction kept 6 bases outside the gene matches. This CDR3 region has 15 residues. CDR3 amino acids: CAISAPGQGHNEQFF. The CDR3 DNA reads TGTGCCATCAGTGCACCGGGACAGGGACACAATGAGCAGTTCTTC.

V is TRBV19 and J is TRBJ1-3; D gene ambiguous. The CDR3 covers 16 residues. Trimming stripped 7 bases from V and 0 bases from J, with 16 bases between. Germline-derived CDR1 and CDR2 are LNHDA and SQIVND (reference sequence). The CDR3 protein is CASTVDRSSSGNTIYF. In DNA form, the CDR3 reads TGTGCCAGTACTGTGGACCGATCCTCCTCTGGAAACACCATATATTTT.

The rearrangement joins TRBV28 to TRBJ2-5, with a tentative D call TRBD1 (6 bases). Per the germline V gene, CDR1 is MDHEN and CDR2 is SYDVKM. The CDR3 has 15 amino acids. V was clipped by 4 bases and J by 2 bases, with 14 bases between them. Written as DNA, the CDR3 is TGTGCCAGCAGTTCCCGGGACAACTTACAAGAGACCCAGTACTTC. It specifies CASSSRDNLQETQYF.

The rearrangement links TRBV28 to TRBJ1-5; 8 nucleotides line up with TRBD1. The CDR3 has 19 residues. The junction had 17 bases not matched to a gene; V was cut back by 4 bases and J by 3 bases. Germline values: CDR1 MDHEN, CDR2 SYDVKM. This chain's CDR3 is CASSSFNRTGNYYNQPQHF. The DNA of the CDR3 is TGTGCCAGCAGTTCATTTAATAGGACAGGGAATTACTACAATCAGCCCCAGCATTTT.

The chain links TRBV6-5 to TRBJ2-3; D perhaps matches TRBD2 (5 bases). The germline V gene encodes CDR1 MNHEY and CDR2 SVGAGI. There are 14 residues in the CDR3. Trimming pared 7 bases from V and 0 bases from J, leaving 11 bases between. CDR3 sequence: CASKGASSTDTQYF. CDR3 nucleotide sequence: TGTGCCAGCAAGGGAGCCTCCAGCACAGATACGCAGTATTTT.

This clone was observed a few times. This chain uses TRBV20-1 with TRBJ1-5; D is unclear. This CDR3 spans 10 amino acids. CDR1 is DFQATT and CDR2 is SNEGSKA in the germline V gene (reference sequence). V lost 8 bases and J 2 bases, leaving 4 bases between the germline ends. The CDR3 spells CSPGNQPQHF. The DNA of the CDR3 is TGCAGTCCCGGCAATCAGCCCCAGCATTTT.

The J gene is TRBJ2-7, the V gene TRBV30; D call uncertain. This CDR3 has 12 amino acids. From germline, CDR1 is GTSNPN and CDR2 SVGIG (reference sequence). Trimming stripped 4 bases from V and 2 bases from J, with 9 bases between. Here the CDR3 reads CAWNSGPYEQYF. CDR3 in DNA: TGTGCCTGGAATAGTGGGCCCTACGAGCAGTACTTC.

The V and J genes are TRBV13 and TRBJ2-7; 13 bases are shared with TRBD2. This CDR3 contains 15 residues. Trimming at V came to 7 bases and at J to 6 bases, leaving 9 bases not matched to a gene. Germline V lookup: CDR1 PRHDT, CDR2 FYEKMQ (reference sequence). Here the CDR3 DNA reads TGTGCCAGCAACGGACTAGCGGGGGCCCAGGGCGAGCAGTACTTC. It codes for CASNGLAGAQGEQYF.

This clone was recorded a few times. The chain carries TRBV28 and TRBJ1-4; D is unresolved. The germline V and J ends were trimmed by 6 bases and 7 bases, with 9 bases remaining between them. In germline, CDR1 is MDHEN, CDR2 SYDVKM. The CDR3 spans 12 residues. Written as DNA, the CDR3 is TGTGCCAGCAGAGTCTCGAGTGAAAAACTGTTTTTT. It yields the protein CASRVSSEKLFF.

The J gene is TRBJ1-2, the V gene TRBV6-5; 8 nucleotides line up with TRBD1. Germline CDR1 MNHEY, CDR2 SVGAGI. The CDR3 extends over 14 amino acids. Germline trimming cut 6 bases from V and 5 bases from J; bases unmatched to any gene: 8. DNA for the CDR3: TGTGCCAGCAGCCCGAGAGACAGGGGTTATGGCTACACCTTC. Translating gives CASSPRDRGYGYTF.

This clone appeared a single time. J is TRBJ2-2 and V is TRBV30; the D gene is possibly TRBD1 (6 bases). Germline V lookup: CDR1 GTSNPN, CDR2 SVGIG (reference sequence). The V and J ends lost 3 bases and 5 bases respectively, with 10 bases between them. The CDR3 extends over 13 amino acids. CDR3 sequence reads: CAWSQGSTGELFF. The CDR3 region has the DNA TGTGCCTGGAGCCAGGGGAGTACCGGGGAGCTGTTTTTT.

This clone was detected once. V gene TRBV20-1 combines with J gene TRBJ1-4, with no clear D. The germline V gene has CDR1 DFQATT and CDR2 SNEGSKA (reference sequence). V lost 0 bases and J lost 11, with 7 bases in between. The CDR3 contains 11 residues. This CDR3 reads CSARDVGKLFF. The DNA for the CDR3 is TGCAGTGCTAGAGATGTGGGGAAACTGTTTTTT.

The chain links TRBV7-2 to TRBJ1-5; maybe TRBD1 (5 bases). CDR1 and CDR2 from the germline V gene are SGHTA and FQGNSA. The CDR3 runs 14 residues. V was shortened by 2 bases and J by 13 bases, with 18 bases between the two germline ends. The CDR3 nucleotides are TGTGCCAGCAGCTTACGAGCCCGGGACGGTGATCAGCATTTT. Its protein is CASSLRARDGDQHF.

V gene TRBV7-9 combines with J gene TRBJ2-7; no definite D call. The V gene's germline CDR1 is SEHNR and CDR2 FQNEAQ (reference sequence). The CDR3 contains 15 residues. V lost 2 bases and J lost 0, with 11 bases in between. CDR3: CASSLTGVTSYEQYF. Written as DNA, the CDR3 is TGTGCCAGCAGCTTAACTGGGGTAACCTCCTACGAGCAGTACTTC.

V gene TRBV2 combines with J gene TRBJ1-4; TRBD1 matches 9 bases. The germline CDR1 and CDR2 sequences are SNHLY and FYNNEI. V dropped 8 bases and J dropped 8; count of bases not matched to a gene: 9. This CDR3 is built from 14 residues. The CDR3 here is CASAGTGSEEKLFF. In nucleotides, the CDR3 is TGTGCCAGCGCCGGGACAGGGTCTGAAGAAAAACTGTTTTTT.

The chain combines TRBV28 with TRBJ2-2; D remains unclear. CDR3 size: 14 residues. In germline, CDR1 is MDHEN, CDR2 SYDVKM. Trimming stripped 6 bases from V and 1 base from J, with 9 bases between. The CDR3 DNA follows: TGTGCCAGCAGGCGGATCCAGAACACCGGGGAGCTGTTTTTT. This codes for CASRRIQNTGELFF.

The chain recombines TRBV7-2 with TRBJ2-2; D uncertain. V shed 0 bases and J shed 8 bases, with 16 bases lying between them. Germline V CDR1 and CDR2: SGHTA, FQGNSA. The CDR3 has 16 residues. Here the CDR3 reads CASSLANPLLGGELFF. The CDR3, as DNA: TGTGCCAGCAGCTTAGCTAACCCACTCCTAGGGGGGGAGCTGTTTTTT.

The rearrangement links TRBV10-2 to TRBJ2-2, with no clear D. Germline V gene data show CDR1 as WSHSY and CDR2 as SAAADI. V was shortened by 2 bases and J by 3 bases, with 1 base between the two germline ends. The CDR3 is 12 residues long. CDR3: CASSEDTGELFF. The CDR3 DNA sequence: TGCGCCAGCAGTGAGGACACCGGGGAGCTGTTTTTT.

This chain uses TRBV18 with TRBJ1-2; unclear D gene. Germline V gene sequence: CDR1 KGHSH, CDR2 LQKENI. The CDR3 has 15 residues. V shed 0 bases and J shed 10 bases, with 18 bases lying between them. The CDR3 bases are TGTGCCAGCTCACCACCGAATACAGTGACGGAGGTCTACACCTTC. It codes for CASSPPNTVTEVYTF.

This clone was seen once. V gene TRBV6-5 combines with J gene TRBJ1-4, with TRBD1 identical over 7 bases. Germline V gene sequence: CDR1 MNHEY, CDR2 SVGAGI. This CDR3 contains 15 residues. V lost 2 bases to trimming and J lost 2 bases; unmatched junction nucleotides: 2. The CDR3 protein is CASSYTTGTNEKLFF. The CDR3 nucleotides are TGTGCCAGCAGTTACACGACAGGGACTAATGAAAAACTGTTTTTT.